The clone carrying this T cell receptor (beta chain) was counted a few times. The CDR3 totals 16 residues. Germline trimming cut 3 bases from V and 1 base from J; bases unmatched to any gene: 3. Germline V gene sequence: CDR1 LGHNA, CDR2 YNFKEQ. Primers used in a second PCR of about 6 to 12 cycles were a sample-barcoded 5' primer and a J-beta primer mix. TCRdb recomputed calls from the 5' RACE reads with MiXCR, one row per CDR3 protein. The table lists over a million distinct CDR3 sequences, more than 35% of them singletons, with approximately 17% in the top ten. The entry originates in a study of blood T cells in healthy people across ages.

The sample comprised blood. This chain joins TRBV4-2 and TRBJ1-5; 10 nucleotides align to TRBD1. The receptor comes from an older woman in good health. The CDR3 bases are TGTGCCAGCAGCCAGAGGACAGGGGGGAGCAATCAGCCCCAGCATTTT. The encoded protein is CASSQRTGGSNQPQHF.